This TCR beta chain is from a study of human T cells and chemical hapten exposure. The CDR3 is 15 residues long. Germline lookup yields CDR1 SEHNR and CDR2 FQNEAQ (reference sequence). V was clipped by 3 bases and J by 4 bases; unmatched bases: 7. Points from the study as a whole: Relative to controls, expanded TCRs formed significantly more large CDR3 similarity clusters.

Ten or more counts support this clonotype. The antigen is not known. Time point specified: patch test 1, 2 weeks after DPC sensitization. Regarding treatment: therapeutic diphenylcyclopropenone sensitization with weekly scalp DPC. Individual cDNA molecules (in the library) carried attached unique molecular identifiers. TCRdb re-called the RACE reads with MiXCR, one entry per CDR3 protein. The table shows more than 70,000 distinct CDR3 sequences, with roughly 10% occurring only once. The sequenced sample was whole blood, obtained in connection with sensitization to the hapten diphenylcyclopropenone (DPC). The source is a woman aged 55-75 years with alopecia areata. Some clones in this sample may be carry-over from other donors' samples. J is TRBJ2-3 and V is TRBV7-9; 7 nucleotides agree with TRBD2. CDR3: CASSLLAGEADTQYF. The CDR3 region has the DNA TGTGCCAGCAGCTTGTTGGCGGGGGAGGCAGATACGCAGTATTTT. The full variable domain, with the rest looked up from reference TRBV7-9 and TRBJ2-3, is DTGVSQNPRHKITKRGQNVTFRCDPISEHNRLYWYRQTLGQGPEFLTYFQNEAQLEKSRLLSDRFSAERPKGSFSTLEIQRTEQGDSAMYLCASSLLAGEADTQYFGPGTRLTVL.